Below are 27 T cell receptor beta chains sequenced from a single sample in a study of CD8 T cells in ankylosing spondylitis. TCRdb recomputed calls from the 5' RACE reads with MiXCR, one row per CDR3 protein. The repertoire consists of over 100,000 distinct CDR3 sequences, with around 7% occurring once and the leading ten covering more than 10%. Sequencing was done on a sample of blood, either unsorted or a sorted T cell fraction (not recorded which). These receptors originate from a male donor with ankylosing spondylitis or in good health (not recorded which).

This clonotype was seen ten or more times. This rearrangement joins TRBV29-1 to TRBJ1-1, with D possibly being TRBD1 (6 bases). The germline V and J ends were trimmed by 4 bases and 6 bases, with 15 bases remaining between them. Germline V gives CDR1 SQVTM, CDR2 ANQGSEA. The CDR3 totals 13 residues. The CDR3 DNA is TGCAGCGTTGTGGGACAAGGGGTCTCTGAAGCTTTCTTT. This translates into CSVVGQGVSEAFF.

The sample holds many counts of this clonotype. The chain employs TRBV7-2 and TRBJ1-3, with D tentatively TRBD1 (5 bases). The CDR3 length is 15 residues. CDR1 SGHTA and CDR2 FQGNSA come from the germline V gene. The V end lost 2 bases, the J end lost 1 base, and 9 bases lay between the germline ends. CDR3 amino acids: CASSLRDRSGNTIYF. DNA of the CDR3: TGTGCCAGCAGCTTAAGAGACAGATCTGGAAACACCATATATTTT.

This clonotype was seen a few times. Possible read error: a much larger clone is one base away. The rearrangement uses TRBV6-1 and TRBJ1-6; D not certain. V was clipped by 8 bases and J by 2 bases, with 10 bases between them. Germline CDR1 MNHNS, CDR2 SASEGT. The CDR3 is 14 residues long. The CDR3 DNA reads as TGTGCCAGCTCTGACGGCCCCTATAATTCACCCCTCCACTTT. It codes for CASSDGPYNSPLHF.

As to this clonotype: This sequence may be a read error, since a much larger clone differs from it by one base. No conserved phenylalanine or tryptophan ends this CDR3, so it is likely a read error. V gene TRBV20-1 combines with J gene TRBJ2-3, with 16 bases matching TRBD2. Germline-derived CDR1 and CDR2 are DFQATT and SNEGSKA (reference sequence). Unmatched junction bases numbered 10, after V lost 2 bases and J lost 8 bases. This CDR3 is built from 17 residues. Here the CDR3 DNA reads TGCAGTGCTAGACTCGACTCGGGACTAGCGGGGGGGGGTACGCAGTATCTT. It specifies CSARLDSGLAGGGTQYL.

Ten or more counts support this clonotype. V and J are TRBV29-1 and TRBJ2-3; D may match TRBD1 or TRBD2 (5 bases each). Germline CDR1 and CDR2: SQVTM and ANQGSEA. V lost 2 bases, J lost 5 bases, and 11 bases lay in between. This CDR3 spans 13 amino acids. The DNA of the CDR3 is TGCAGCGTTGAACAGGGTGGGAGAGATACGCAGTATTTT. This translates into CSVEQGGRDTQYF.

This clonotype showed up many times. The rearrangement uses TRBV11-1 and TRBJ1-5; D might be TRBD1 (6 bases). Trimming cost V 5 bases and J 2 bases, with 10 bases left between them. Germline CDR1 and CDR2: SGHAT and FQDESV (reference sequence). The CDR3 sequence is 14 residues long. The CDR3 reads CASSPGAGNQPQHF. The DNA of the CDR3 is TGTGCCAGCAGCCCAGGGGCAGGCAATCAGCCCCAGCATTTT.

This clonotype was seen ten or more times. The V call is TRBV12-3 or TRBV12-4, the J call TRBJ2-3, with D possibly being TRBD1 or TRBD2 (6 bases each). The ends were cut back, 2 bases at V and 6 bases at J, with 12 bases in the middle. This CDR3 comprises 14 residues. CDR3 loop: CASSLSGAGDTQYF. The DNA of the CDR3 is TGTGCCAGCAGTTTATCGGGGGCGGGTGATACGCAGTATTTT.

This clonotype was observed many times. The chain couples TRBV12-3 or TRBV12-4 to TRBJ1-2; D uncertain. V gave up 4 bases and J gave up 8 bases, with 17 bases separating them. The CDR3 is 14 amino acids. For the CDR3, the DNA is TGTGCCAGCAGTTGGGCCAACCCGGCGAGCGGCTACACCTTC. Translation gives CASSWANPASGYTF.

This clonotype showed up many times. V usage is TRBV20-1 and J usage is TRBJ2-1; possible D gene TRBD2, 6 bases. Trimming pared 7 bases from V and 2 bases from J, leaving 12 bases between. The CDR3 contains 13 residues. CDR1 and CDR2 (germline): DFQATT, SNEGSKA (reference sequence). In nucleotides, the CDR3 is TGCAGTGGGCTCGGGGGACCCTACAATGAGCAGTTCTTC. Amino acids: CSGLGGPYNEQFF.

This clonotype was observed at least ten times. At one end, the junction sequence differs from germline, possibly due to a read error. The CDR3 bases are TGTGCCAGCAGTCAAGCGACAGGGATGAGAGAGACCCAGTACTTC. The encoded protein is CASSQATGMRETQYF. This chain connects TRBV6-1 to TRBJ2-5; 7 bases match TRBD1. The length of the CDR3 is 15 residues. Germline V gene data show CDR1 as MNHNS and CDR2 as SASEGT.

This clonotype was seen repeatedly, ten times or more. V gene TRBV6-2 or TRBV6-3 combines with J gene TRBJ2-5; a possible D gene is TRBD2 (5 bases). Trimming cost V 4 bases and J 5 bases, with 14 bases left between them. CDR1 and CDR2 from the germline V gene are MNHEY and SVGEGT. CDR3 length: 14 residues. The CDR3 DNA is TGTGCCAGCAGTTCCGGACTGTCCGGGGAGACCCAGTACTTC. It encodes CASSSGLSGETQYF.

The chain recombines TRBV5-6 with TRBJ1-1; D perhaps matches TRBD1 (5 bases). Trimming left V 4 bases short and J 3 bases short, with 16 bases between. CDR3 size: 15 residues. Germline lookup yields CDR1 SGHDT and CDR2 YYEEEE. CDR3 in DNA: TGTGCCAGCAGCCCCCAGGCAGGGATCGACACTGAAGCTTTCTTT. It specifies CASSPQAGIDTEAFF.

This clonotype occurred many times. V and J are TRBV5-1 and TRBJ1-1, with 9 bases lining up with TRBD1. Trimming at V came to 7 bases and at J to 5 bases, leaving 6 bases not matched to a gene. The CDR3 has 13 amino acids. Germline V gene data show CDR1 as SGHRS and CDR2 as YFSETQ. In DNA form, the CDR3 reads TGCGCCAGCGGCGGGACAGGGATGACTGAAGCTTTCTTT. This sequence encodes CASGGTGMTEAFF. Variable domain in full (rest from reference TRBV5-1 and TRBJ1-1): KAGVTQTPRYLIKTRGQQVTLSCSPISGHRSVSWYQQTPGQGLQFLFEYFSETQRNKGNFPGRFSGRQFSNSRSEMNVSTLELGDSALYLCASGGTGMTEAFFGQGTRLTVV.

The chain combines TRBV29-1 with TRBJ1-2, with D unresolved. The CDR3 is 12 amino acids. In germline, CDR1 is SQVTM, CDR2 ANQGSEA. The ends were cut back, 5 bases at V and 3 bases at J, with 10 bases in the middle. The CDR3 region has the DNA TGCAGCGTTCTACCCCTGGACTATGGCTACACCTTC. This codes for CSVLPLDYGYTF.

This clonotype was detected ten times or more. The DNA of the CDR3 is TGTGCCACCAGTGGGACCGGGACAGGGTCCTACAATGAGCAGTTCTTC. Its protein product is CATSGTGTGSYNEQFF. The chain links TRBV24-1 to TRBJ2-1; 9 bases fit TRBD1. The V and J ends lost 5 bases and 1 base, in that order; junction bases with no gene match: 5. The CDR3 length is 16 residues. Germline CDR1 is KGHDR and CDR2 is SFDVKD.

This clonotype was counted ten times or more. The gene calls are TRBV7-2 and TRBJ2-1; 8 bases are shared with TRBD2. J lost 8 bases, V lost 4 bases, and 10 bases had no gene match. The length of the CDR3 is 15 residues. Germline loops: CDR1 SGHTA, CDR2 FQGNSA. CDR3 coding DNA: TGTGCCAGCAGCTCGCCCAGCGGGAGAACCCATGAGCAGTTCTTC. Translation: CASSSPSGRTHEQFF. The whole variable domain, remainder taken from reference TRBV7-2 and TRBJ2-1, is GAGVSQSPSNKVTEKGKDVELRCDPISGHTALYWYRQSLGQGLEFLIYFQGNSAPDKSGLPSDRFSAERTGGSVSTLTIQRTQQEDSAVYLCASSSPSGRTHEQFFGPGTRLTVL.

Worth noting for this clonotype: One base away lies a much larger clone, so this may be a sequencing read error. The CDR3 is CASSQGQAAFNEQIF. The CDR3 nucleotides read TGTGCCAGCTCGCAAGGACAGGCGGCCTTCAATGAGCAGATCTTC. The chain couples TRBV18 to TRBJ2-1, with TRBD1 identical over 7 bases. There are 15 residues in the CDR3. The germline V gene has CDR1 KGHSH and CDR2 LQKENI.

This clonotype was counted ten times or more. The V call is TRBV29-1, the J call TRBJ2-7; TRBD1 is a possible D gene (5 bases). Germline CDR1 reads SQVTM; CDR2 reads ANQGSEA. This CDR3 spans 12 amino acids. V lost 4 bases to trimming and J lost 1 base, with 8 bases between them. The CDR3 reads CSVASGSYEQYF. CDR3 in DNA: TGCAGCGTTGCCTCAGGGTCCTACGAGCAGTACTTC.

This clonotype has only a few counts. The rearrangement uses TRBV18 and TRBJ2-4; D is unclear. There are 17 residues in the CDR3. The V end was cut by 0 bases, the J end by 0 bases, with 12 bases between. From germline, CDR1 is KGHSH and CDR2 LQKENI. This CDR3 is CASSPPAAPLAKNIQYF. CDR3 DNA sequence: TGTGCCAGCTCACCACCGGCAGCTCCTCTAGCCAAAAACATTCAGTACTTC.

This clonotype has a count of ten or more. The J gene is TRBJ2-7, the V gene TRBV20-1; D might be TRBD1 (6 bases). The germline V gene has CDR1 DFQATT and CDR2 SNEGSKA (reference sequence). The length of the CDR3 is 15 residues. The V end lost 1 base, the J end lost 0 bases, and 13 bases lay between the germline ends. CDR3 in amino acids: CSARGFDRFSYEQYF. The CDR3 DNA reads TGCAGTGCTAGAGGTTTCGACAGGTTCTCCTACGAGCAGTACTTC.

This clonotype was seen repeatedly, ten times or more. This chain uses TRBV20-1 with TRBJ2-7, with D unclear. Germline lookup yields CDR1 DFQATT and CDR2 SNEGSKA (reference sequence). With 7 bases removed from V and 2 bases from J, the gap between germline ends came to 15 bases. This CDR3 comprises 13 residues. The CDR3 spells CSVRGRNPYEQYF. CDR3 DNA: TGCAGTGTTCGTGGGCGCAACCCCTACGAGCAGTACTTC.

In its sample, this clonotype was seen many times. The genes are TRBV5-1 and TRBJ1-1; 7 bases align to TRBD1. The J segment lost 3 bases and the V segment lost 3 bases, leaving 5 bases of the junction unmatched. CDR1 is SGHRS and CDR2 is YFSETQ in the germline V gene. The CDR3 loop spans 14 amino acids. CDR3 sequence (DNA): TGCGCCAGCAGCTCCGGACAGGCTTACACTGAAGCTTTCTTT. As protein: CASSSGQAYTEAFF. The full variable domain, rest sourced from reference TRBV5-1 and TRBJ1-1, is KAGVTQTPRYLIKTRGQQVTLSCSPISGHRSVSWYQQTPGQGLQFLFEYFSETQRNKGNFPGRFSGRQFSNSRSEMNVSTLELGDSALYLCASSSGQAYTEAFFGQGTRLTVV.

This clonotype was found many times. The chain uses TRBV20-1 and TRBJ2-7; tentative D call: TRBD1 (6 bases). Trimming cost V 4 bases and J 3 bases, with 13 bases left between them. The CDR3 runs to 13 residues. Germline values: CDR1 DFQATT, CDR2 SNEGSKA (reference sequence). In DNA, the CDR3 is TGCAGTGCTATCCGGGACACCAACTACGAGCAGTACTTC. Translating it yields CSAIRDTNYEQYF.

The table lists this clonotype with many counts. The chain has TRBV20-1 and TRBJ1-6; TRBD1 agrees at 8 bases. The CDR3 runs 17 residues. Germline V lookup: CDR1 DFQATT, CDR2 SNEGSKA (reference sequence). J was trimmed by 7 bases and V by 0 bases; bases with no gene match: 11. The CDR3 DNA is TGCAGTGCTAGAGACATACAGGGGGACGGCGAAAATTCACCCCTCCACTTT. The encoded protein is CSARDIQGDGENSPLHF.

This clonotype was seen repeatedly, ten times or more. The chain has TRBV12-3 or TRBV12-4 and TRBJ1-5; D is unresolved. The V end was cut by 0 bases, the J end by 9 bases, with 12 bases between. The CDR3 has 14 amino acids. The CDR3 bases are TGTGCCAGCAGTTTAGCGCTCGCTTCGGGGCCCCAGCATTTT. It translates to CASSLALASGPQHF.

A few counts support this clonotype. This chain links TRBV5-6 with TRBJ1-5; no clear D. The CDR3 loop spans 16 amino acids. V lost 5 bases, J lost 2 bases, and 17 bases lay in between. Germline-derived CDR1 and CDR2 are SGHDT and YYEEEE. CDR3 bases: TGTGCCAGCAGTACACTATCGGCCCATGGCAATCAGCCCCAGCATTTT. It yields the protein CASSTLSAHGNQPQHF.

V is TRBV12-3 or TRBV12-4 and J is TRBJ2-2; 12 positions match TRBD1. V trimming: 5 bases; J trimming: 7 bases; junction bases outside the gene matches: 8. CDR3 length: 16 residues. CDR3 DNA sequence: TGTGCCAGCAGTCGGGACAGGGGGCGATACGTCGGGGAGCTGTTTTTT. Its translation: CASSRDRGRYVGELFF.